The next 8 T cell receptor beta chains were all read from a single sample in a study of T cell changes during pregnancy in multiple sclerosis. Using immunoSEQ multiplex PCR, the repertoire was profiled, and TCRdb retains in-frame clones only, with some absent. The table has 45,000 to 50,000 clones, 92% seen once. Source: CD4+ T cells from peripheral blood mononuclear cells, taken in the second trimester of pregnancy. These receptors were obtained from a female donor in good health, enrolled as a control in a pregnancy study.

This rearrangement joins TRBV5-4 to TRBJ1-4, with 11 bases identical to TRBD1. This CDR3 has 15 residues. The V and J ends lost 4 bases and 6 bases, in that order; junction bases with no gene match: 5. Germline assignment: CDR1 SGHNT and CDR2 YYREEE (reference sequence). CDR3: CASSEGQGADEKLFF. In DNA form, the CDR3 reads TGTGCCAGCAGCGAAGGACAGGGGGCCGATGAAAAACTGTTTTTT.

The rearrangement joins TRBV4-1 to TRBJ2-2; 10 positions agree with TRBD1. Germline V gives CDR1 MGHRA, CDR2 YSYEKL. The CDR3 loop spans 16 amino acids. With V trimmed by 2 bases and J by 6 bases, 6 bases remained unmatched. In DNA, the CDR3 is TGCGCCAGCAGCCAATGGGGACAGGGGACGCCCGGGGAGCTGTTTTTT. Its translation is CASSQWGQGTPGELFF.

Turning to this clone: Within the sample, other DNA sequences also encode this same CDR3. The chain carries TRBV27 and TRBJ1-4; 8 bases align to TRBD1. J gave up 10 bases and V 4 bases, and 8 bases lay outside the gene matches. From germline, CDR1 is MNHEY and CDR2 SMNVEV (reference sequence). The CDR3 is 14 residues long. The CDR3 nucleotides are TGTGCCAGCAGTTCACTTGGACAGGGTGGAAAACTGTTTTTT. Its protein is CASSSLGQGGKLFF.

The chain joins TRBV27 to TRBJ1-1, with 9 bases that match TRBD1. V shed 5 bases, J shed 5 bases, and the junction held 9 bases outside the gene matches. Germline V gives CDR1 MNHEY, CDR2 SMNVEV (reference sequence). The CDR3 runs to 15 residues. The CDR3 protein is CASSQQDRGWTEAFF. In nucleotides, the CDR3 is TGTGCCAGCAGTCAGCAGGACAGGGGATGGACTGAAGCTTTCTTT.

The J gene is TRBJ1-4, the V gene TRBV5-1; a possible D gene is TRBD1 (5 bases). The CDR3 extends over 15 amino acids. V shed 1 base and J shed 4 bases, with 11 bases lying between them. CDR1 SGHRS and CDR2 YFSETQ come from the germline V gene. This chain's CDR3 is CASSLRQGNNEKLFF. Here the CDR3 DNA reads TGCGCCAGCAGCTTGAGGCAGGGCAATAATGAAAAACTGTTTTTT.

The V gene is TRBV5-6, the J gene TRBJ1-2, with 7 bases that match TRBD1. Unmatched junction bases numbered 15, after V lost 4 bases and J lost 12 bases. Germline V gene lookup returns CDR1 SGHDT and CDR2 YYEEEE. This CDR3 is built from 14 residues. CDR3: CASSRGTVTYADTF. CDR3 sequence (DNA): TGTGCCAGCAGCCGTGGGACAGTGACCTATGCAGACACCTTC.

The rearrangement links TRBV7-6 to TRBJ2-7; 8 bases match TRBD1. Germline CDR1 reads SGHVS; CDR2 reads FNYEAQ. The CDR3 length is 16 residues. The ends lost 1 base at V and 2 bases at J; junction bases unmatched: 7. Here the CDR3 reads CASSLGPGGGTYEQYF. Written as DNA, the CDR3 is TGTGCCAGCAGCTTAGGCCCAGGGGGCGGCACCTACGAGCAGTACTTC.

Here the CDR3 reads CASSPGQRDGYTF. The CDR3 nucleotides read TGCGCCAGCAGCCCGGGCCAGAGGGATGGCTACACCTTC. The chain is built from TRBV5-1 and TRBJ1-2, with D unclear. Trimming removed 4 bases at V and 6 bases at J, with 13 bases between. CDR1 is SGHRS, CDR2 YFSETQ, per germline. The CDR3 has 13 residues.